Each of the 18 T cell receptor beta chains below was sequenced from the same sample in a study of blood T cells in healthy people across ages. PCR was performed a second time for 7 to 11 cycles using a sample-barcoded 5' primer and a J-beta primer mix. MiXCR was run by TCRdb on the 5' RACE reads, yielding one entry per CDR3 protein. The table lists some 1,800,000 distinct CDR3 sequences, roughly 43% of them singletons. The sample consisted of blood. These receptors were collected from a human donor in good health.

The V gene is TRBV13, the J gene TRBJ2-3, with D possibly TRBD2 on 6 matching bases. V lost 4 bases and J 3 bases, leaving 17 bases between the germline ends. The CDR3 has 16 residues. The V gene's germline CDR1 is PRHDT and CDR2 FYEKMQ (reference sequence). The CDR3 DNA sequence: TGTGCCAGCAGCTCGCTCGGGCTAGCGTTTACAGATACGCAGTATTTT. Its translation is CASSSLGLAFTDTQYF.

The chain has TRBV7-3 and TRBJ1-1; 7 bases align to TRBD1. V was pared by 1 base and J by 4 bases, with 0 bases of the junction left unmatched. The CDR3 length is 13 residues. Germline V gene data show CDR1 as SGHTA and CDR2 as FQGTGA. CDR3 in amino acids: CASSLRDSTEAFF. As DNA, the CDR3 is TGTGCCAGCAGCTTAAGGGACAGCACTGAAGCTTTCTTT.

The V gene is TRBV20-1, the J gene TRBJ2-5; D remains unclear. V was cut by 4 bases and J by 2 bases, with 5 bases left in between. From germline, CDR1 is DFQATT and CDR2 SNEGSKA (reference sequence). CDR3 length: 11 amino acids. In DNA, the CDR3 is TGCAGTGCTAACCAGCAAGAGACCCAGTACTTC. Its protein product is CSANQQETQYF.

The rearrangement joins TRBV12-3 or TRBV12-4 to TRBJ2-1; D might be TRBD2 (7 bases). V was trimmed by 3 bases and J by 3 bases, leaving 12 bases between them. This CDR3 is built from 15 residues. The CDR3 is CASSLRRGLYNEQFF. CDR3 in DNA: TGTGCCAGCAGTTTGAGGCGGGGGCTCTACAATGAGCAGTTCTTC.

This chain's CDR3 is CASSFQDAGGEQFF. The DNA of the CDR3 is TGTGCCAGCAGCTTTCAGGATGCCGGCGGTGAGCAGTTCTTC. The rearrangement joins TRBV13 to TRBJ2-1; D remains unclear. V lost 3 bases to trimming and J lost 9 bases, with 15 bases between them. Per the germline V gene, CDR1 is PRHDT and CDR2 is FYEKMQ (reference sequence). There are 14 residues in the CDR3.

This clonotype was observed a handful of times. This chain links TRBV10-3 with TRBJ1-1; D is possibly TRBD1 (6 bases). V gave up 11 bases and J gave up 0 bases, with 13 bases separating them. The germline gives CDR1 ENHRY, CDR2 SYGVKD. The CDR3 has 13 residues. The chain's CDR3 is CAVLQGMNTEAFF. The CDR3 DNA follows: TGTGCCGTCTTACAGGGAATGAACACTGAAGCTTTCTTT.

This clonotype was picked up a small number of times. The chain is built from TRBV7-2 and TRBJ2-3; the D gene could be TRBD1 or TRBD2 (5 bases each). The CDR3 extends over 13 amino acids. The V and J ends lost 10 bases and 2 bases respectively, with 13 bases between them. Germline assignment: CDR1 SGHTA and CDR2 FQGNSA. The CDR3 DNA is TGTGCCACCGCTGGGACCTTCACAGATACGCAGTATTTT. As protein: CATAGTFTDTQYF.

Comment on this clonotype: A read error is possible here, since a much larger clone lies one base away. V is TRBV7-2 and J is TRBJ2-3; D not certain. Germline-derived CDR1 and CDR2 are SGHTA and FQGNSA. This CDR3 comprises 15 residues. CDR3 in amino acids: CASSLVGLGADMQYF. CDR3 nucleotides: TGTGCCAGCAGCTTAGTTGGGTTGGGCGCAGATATGCAGTATTTT.

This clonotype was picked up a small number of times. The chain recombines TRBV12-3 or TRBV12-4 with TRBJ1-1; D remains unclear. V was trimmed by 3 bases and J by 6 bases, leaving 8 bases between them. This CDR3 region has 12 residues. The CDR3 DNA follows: TGTGCCAGCAGTTTTTTCACCTCTGAAGCTTTCTTT. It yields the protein CASSFFTSEAFF.

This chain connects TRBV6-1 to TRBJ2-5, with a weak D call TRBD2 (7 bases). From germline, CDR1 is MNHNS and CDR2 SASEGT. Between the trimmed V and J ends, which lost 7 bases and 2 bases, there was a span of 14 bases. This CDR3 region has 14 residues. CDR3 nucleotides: TGTGCCAGCATCTATGGGGGGGCACAAGAGACCCAGTACTTC. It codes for CASIYGGAQETQYF.

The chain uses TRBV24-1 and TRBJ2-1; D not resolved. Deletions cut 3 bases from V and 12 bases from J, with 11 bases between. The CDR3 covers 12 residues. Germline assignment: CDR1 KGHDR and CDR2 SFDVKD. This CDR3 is CATSDPSFGQFF. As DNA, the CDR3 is TGTGCCACCAGTGATCCCTCGTTTGGGCAGTTCTTC.

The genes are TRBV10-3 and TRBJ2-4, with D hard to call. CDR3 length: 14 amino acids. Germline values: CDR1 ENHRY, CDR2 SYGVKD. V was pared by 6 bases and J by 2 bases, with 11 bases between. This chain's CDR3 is CAISEDITKNIQYF. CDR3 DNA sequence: TGTGCCATCAGCGAAGACATAACCAAAAACATTCAGTACTTC.

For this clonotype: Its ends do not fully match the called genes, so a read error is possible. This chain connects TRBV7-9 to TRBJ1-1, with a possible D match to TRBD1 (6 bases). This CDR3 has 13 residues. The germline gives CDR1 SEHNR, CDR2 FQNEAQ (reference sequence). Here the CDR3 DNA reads TGTGCCAGCAGCCAAACAGGGAACACTGAAGTTTTCTTT. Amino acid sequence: CASSQTGNTEVFF.

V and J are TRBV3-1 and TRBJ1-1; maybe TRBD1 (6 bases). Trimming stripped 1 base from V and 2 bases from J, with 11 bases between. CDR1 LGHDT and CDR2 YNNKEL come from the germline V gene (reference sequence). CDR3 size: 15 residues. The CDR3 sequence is CASSQVGGHNTEAFF. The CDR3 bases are TGTGCCAGCAGCCAAGTTGGGGGACATAACACTGAAGCTTTCTTT.

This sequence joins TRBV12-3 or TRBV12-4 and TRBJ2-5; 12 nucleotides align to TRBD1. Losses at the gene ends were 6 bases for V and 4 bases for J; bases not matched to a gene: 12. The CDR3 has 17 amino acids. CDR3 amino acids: CASRYELGQGASETQYF. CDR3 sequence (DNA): TGTGCCAGCAGATACGAATTGGGACAGGGGGCGTCAGAGACCCAGTACTTC.

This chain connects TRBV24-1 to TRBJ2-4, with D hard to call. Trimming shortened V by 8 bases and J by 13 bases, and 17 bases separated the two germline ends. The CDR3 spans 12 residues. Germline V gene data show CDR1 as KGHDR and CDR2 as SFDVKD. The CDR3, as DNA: TGTGCCACCATCTCTCTTTGCCCAGTGCAGTACTTC. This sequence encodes CATISLCPVQYF.

CDR3 in DNA: TGTGCCAGCAGCTCCAGGGGGATAATCACAGATACGCAGTATTTT. Encoded protein: CASSSRGIITDTQYF. The chain carries TRBV4-2 and TRBJ2-3; TRBD1 aligns across 7 bases. CDR3 size: 15 residues. Per germline, CDR1 LGHNA and CDR2 YNFKEQ. V was clipped by 5 bases and J by 2 bases; unmatched bases: 7.

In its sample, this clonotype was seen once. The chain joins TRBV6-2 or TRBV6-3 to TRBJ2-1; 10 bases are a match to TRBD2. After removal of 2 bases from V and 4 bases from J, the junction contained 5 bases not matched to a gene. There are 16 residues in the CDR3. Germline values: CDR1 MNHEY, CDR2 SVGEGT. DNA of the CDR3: TGTGCCAGCAGTTACGAACTAGCGGGGATTTACAATGAGCAGTTCTTC. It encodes CASSYELAGIYNEQFF.